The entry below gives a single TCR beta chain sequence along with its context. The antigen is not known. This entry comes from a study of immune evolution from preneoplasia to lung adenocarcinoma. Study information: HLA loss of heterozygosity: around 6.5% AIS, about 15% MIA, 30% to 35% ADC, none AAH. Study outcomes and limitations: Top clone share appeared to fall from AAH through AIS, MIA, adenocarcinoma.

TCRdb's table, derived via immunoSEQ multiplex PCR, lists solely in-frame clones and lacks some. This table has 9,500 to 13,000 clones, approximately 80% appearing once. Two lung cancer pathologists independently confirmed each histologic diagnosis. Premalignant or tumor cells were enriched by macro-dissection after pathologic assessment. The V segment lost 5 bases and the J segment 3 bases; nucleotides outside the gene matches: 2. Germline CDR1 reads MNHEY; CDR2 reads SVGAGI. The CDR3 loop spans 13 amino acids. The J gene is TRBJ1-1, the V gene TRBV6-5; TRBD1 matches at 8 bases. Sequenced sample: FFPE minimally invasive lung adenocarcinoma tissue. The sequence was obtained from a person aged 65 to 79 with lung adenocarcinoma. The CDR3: CASSGGQDTEAFF. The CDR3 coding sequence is TGTGCCAGCAGTGGGGGACAGGACACTGAAGCTTTCTTT.